Sequencing of this T cell receptor beta chain was carried out in a study of Ad26.COV2.S vaccination and SARS-CoV-2 variants. With respect to this clone: Its target is unknown.

CDR1 is MDHEN and CDR2 is SYDVKM in the germline V gene. Trimming took 6 bases from V and 1 from J, leaving 7 bases between them. The CDR3 runs to 13 residues. The table came from immunoSEQ multiplex PCR; TCRdb's copy has only in-frame clones and leaves some out. The sample includes 300,000 to 400,000 clones, around 88% seen only once; the top ten take roughly a tenth. Study-level results: Considerable breadth of spike-specific CD8+ and CD4+ T cell responses has reportedly been documented following vaccination. Vaccine recipients had higher spike-specific TCR breadth than placebo recipients.

This sample's treatment: roughly 18 received Ad26.COV2.S at low or high dose, single or two shots; about 5 received placebo; per-sample allocation not given. On day 63 after the first injection, vaccine and placebo recipients gave samples. The clonotype was recovered from a person between 18 and 65 years old who received the Ad26.COV2.S COVID-19 vaccine or a placebo. Sequencing used peripheral blood, obtained in a trial of Ad26.COV2.S vaccine versus placebo. V and J are TRBV28 and TRBJ1-5, with D possibly TRBD1 on 5 matching bases. The CDR3 protein is CASSRDSNQPQHF. CDR3 in DNA: TGTGCCAGCAGCCGGGACAGCAATCAGCCCCAGCATTTT.